The T cell receptor (beta chain) under discussion was sequenced for a study of cytomegalovirus exposure and HLA in healthy donors. General study findings and limits: TCR beta sequences numbering 15,000 to 20,000 were associated with HLA alleles at 0.05 false discovery rate in a later analysis.

Points on this clone: Its matching antigen is unknown.

The PCR was carried out with 60 Vbeta primers and 13 Jbeta primers. Original handling: Later work found tens of millions of unique TCR beta chains, with roughly 11 million shared. The method was immunoSEQ multiplex PCR; TCRdb's version includes in-frame clones alone and lacks a portion of them. The V and J calls and the clone size are those of that table, but D and trimming were determined from the DNA. This listing includes approximately 110,000 clones. V lost 5 bases and J lost 7; bases outside the gene matches: 5. This CDR3 spans 15 amino acids. From germline, CDR1 is SGHNT and CDR2 YENEEA. Sample: PBMCs. The TCR sequence derives from a man in his forties or fifties in good health and CMV-seronegative. The chain recombines TRBV11-3 with TRBJ2-2; 12 positions match TRBD2. CDR3 bases: TGTGCCAGCAGCAAACTAGCGGGAGGAATCGGGGAGCTGTTTTTT. Translated, it gives CASSKLAGGIGELFF. Together with reference TRBV11-3 and TRBJ2-2, the CDR3 gives the full variable domain: EAGVVQSPRYKIIEKKQPVAFWCNPISGHNTLYWYLQNLGQGPELLIRYENEEAVDDSQLPKDRFSAERLKGVDSTLKIQPAELGDSAVYLCASSKLAGGIGELFFGEGSRLTVL.